A selection of T cell receptor beta chains follows, all from one sample in a study of T cell responses to AZD1222 COVID-19 vaccine. The protocol was immunoSEQ multiplex PCR, while the TCRdb copy is restricted to in-frame clones and leaves out a portion. Seen here are tens of thousands of clones, around 87% observed once, and the top ten hold roughly a quarter. This material consisted of peripheral blood, taken on day 0 of AZD1222 vaccination. Receptors were obtained from an adult in good health. CDR3s include the opening cysteine and the closing phenylalanine or tryptophan. A D gene is named only where the DNA matches it firmly. Only some rows state a clone size, as once, few, many or a class for expanded clones.

cdr3_aa,cdr3_nt,clone_size,v_call,j_call,d_call
CATSTGQGYGYTF,TGTGCCACCAGCACGGGACAGGGGTATGGCTACACCTTC,few,TRBV15,TRBJ1-2,TRBD1
CASIAAGEVYGYTF,TGTGCCAGCATAGCGGCGGGGGAAGTCTATGGCTACACCTTC,-,TRBV25-1,TRBJ1-2,-
CASSPPQGEQFF,TGTGCCAGCAGCCCCCCCCAGGGTGAGCAGTTCTTC,-,TRBV11-3,TRBJ2-1,-
CASAGSKPQHF,TGTGCCAGCGCCGGGTCTAAGCCCCAGCATTTT,-,TRBV6-5,TRBJ1-5,-
CASSAPGQETQYF,TGTGCCAGCAGCGCCCCGGGACAAGAGACCCAGTACTTC,-,TRBV9,TRBJ2-5,-
CASGDTLEQYF,TGTGCCAGCGGGGACACCCTCGAGCAGTACTTC,-,TRBV19,TRBJ2-7,-
CASSLLWGRGSYEQYF,TGTGCCAGCAGTTTGCTTTGGGGACGGGGATCCTACGAGCAGTACTTC,-,TRBV6-2/TRBV6-3,TRBJ2-7,-
CASSSGTATNEKLFF,TGTGCCAGTAGTTCCGGGACCGCAACTAATGAAAAACTGTTTTTT,-,TRBV19,TRBJ1-4,-
CASSEWGSYNSPLHF,TGTGCCAGCAGCGAATGGGGCTCCTATAATTCACCCCTCCACTTT,-,TRBV9,TRBJ1-6,-
CASSLAGGGEQYF,TGCGCCAGCAGTTTGGCGGGAGGTGGCGAGCAGTACTTC,-,TRBV10-1,TRBJ2-7,TRBD2
CASNSGGAVNTEAFF,TGTGCCAGTAACTCTGGGGGCGCTGTCAACACTGAAGCTTTCTTT,-,TRBV7-2,TRBJ1-1,-
CASSYGGDTDTQYF,TGTGCCAGCAGTTACGGGGGAGACACAGATACGCAGTATTTT,-,TRBV6-5,TRBJ2-3,-
CASGLHFRGISSGANVLTF,TGTGCTAGTGGTTTGCATTTTCGGGGGATTAGCTCTGGGGCCAACGTCCTGACTTTC,-,TRBV12-5,TRBJ2-6,-
CATSDLPPREDADTQYF,TGTGCCACCAGTGATTTGCCCCCACGGGAGGATGCCGATACGCAGTATTTT,-,TRBV24-1,TRBJ2-3,TRBD2
CASSLGVSSGRWSYNEQFF,TGCGCCAGCAGCTTGGGAGTCTCTAGCGGGAGGTGGTCCTACAATGAGCAGTTCTTC,-,TRBV5-1,TRBJ2-1,TRBD2
CASSLEGSANGNQPQHF,TGCGCCAGCAGCTTGGAGGGTTCAGCGAACGGAAATCAGCCCCAGCATTTT,-,TRBV5-1,TRBJ1-5,-
CASREGETQYF,TGTGCCAGCAGAGAGGGGGAGACCCAGTACTTC,-,TRBV11-2,TRBJ2-5,-
CASSRRTGDPGELFF,TGTGCCAGCAGCCGCCGGACAGGGGACCCCGGGGAGCTGTTTTTT,-,TRBV7-2,TRBJ2-2,TRBD1
CASSSGQVHNSPLHF,TGTGCCAGCAGCTCGGGACAGGTTCATAATTCACCCCTCCACTTT,once,TRBV5-4,TRBJ1-6,TRBD1
CASSSSRGGLFF,TGTGCCAGCAGTTCCTCGCGGGGTGGGCTGTTTTTT,-,TRBV7-9,TRBJ2-2,-
CSASVGGPYNEQFF,TGCAGTGCTAGTGTCGGGGGCCCTTACAATGAGCAGTTCTTC,-,TRBV20-1,TRBJ2-1,-